This T cell receptor beta chain emerged from a study of human T cells and chemical hapten exposure. Background on the study: Weekly administration of diphenylcyclopropenone to the scalp of patients continued throughout the roughly 23-week study. DPC at 0.01% went onto the upper back in patch tests, read at 6 days.

The time point is: patch test 2, 6 weeks after DPC sensitization. Treatment here: therapeutic diphenylcyclopropenone sensitization with weekly scalp DPC. TCRdb reprocessed the RACE reads with MiXCR, giving one entry per CDR3 protein. Among around 50,000 distinct CDR3 sequences listed, around 10% were seen once. In germline, CDR1 is MGHRA, CDR2 YSYEKL. CDR3 length: 17 amino acids. Trimming took 0 bases from V and 2 from J; bases not matched to a gene: 5. Sample: whole blood, taken in connection with sensitization to the hapten diphenylcyclopropenone (DPC). The genes are TRBV4-1 and TRBJ2-3, with 10 positions matching TRBD2. This receptor was identified in a woman between 50 and 59 years old with alopecia areata. Some clones in this sample may be carry-over from other donors' samples. This CDR3 is CASSQERLAGDTDTQYF. CDR3 sequence (DNA): TGCGCCAGCAGCCAAGAGAGGCTAGCGGGAGACACAGATACGCAGTATTTT.